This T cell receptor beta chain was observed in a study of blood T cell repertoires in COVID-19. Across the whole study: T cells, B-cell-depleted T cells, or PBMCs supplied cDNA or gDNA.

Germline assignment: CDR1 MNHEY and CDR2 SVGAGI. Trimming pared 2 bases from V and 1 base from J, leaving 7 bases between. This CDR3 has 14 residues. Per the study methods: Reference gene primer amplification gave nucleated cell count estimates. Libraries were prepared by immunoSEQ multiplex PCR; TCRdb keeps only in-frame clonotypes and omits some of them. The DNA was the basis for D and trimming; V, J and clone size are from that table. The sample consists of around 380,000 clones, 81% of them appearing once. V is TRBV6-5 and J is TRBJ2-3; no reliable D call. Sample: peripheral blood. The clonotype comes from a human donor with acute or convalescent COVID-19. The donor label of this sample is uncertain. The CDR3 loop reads CASSYPSRTDTQYF. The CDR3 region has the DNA TGTGCCAGCAGTTACCCTTCTCGCACAGATACGCAGTATTTT.